These 23 T cell receptor beta chains were sequenced from one sample in a study of blood T cell repertoires in COVID-19. Repertoires were generated with immunoSEQ multiplex PCR, while TCRdb's copy carries only in-frame clones and drops some. The data show over 200,000 clones, with 87% seen just once and 10% to 14% held by the top ten. The sample was PBMCs or T cells enriched from blood (not recorded which). The receptors originated from a man aged 25 to 40 who had recovered from COVID-19.

The V call is TRBV24-1, the J call TRBJ2-1; 10 bases are a match to TRBD1. The CDR3 is 18 amino acids. Looked up from germline, CDR1 is KGHDR and CDR2 is SFDVKD. After removal of 5 bases from V and 9 bases from J, the junction contained 18 bases not matched to a gene. CDR3 region: CATSGPGGDRGPFGEQFF. The DNA of the CDR3 is TGTGCCACCAGTGGGCCGGGGGGGGACAGGGGCCCTTTCGGTGAGCAGTTCTTC.

This chain uses TRBV27 with TRBJ1-1; D perhaps matches TRBD1 (6 bases). The ends were cut back, 0 bases at V and 1 base at J, with 15 bases in the middle. This CDR3 has 17 residues. Germline CDR1 is MNHEY and CDR2 is SMNVEV (reference sequence). The CDR3 is CASSLSFPGTRNTEAFF. Written as DNA, the CDR3 is TGTGCCAGCAGTTTATCGTTTCCCGGGACAAGGAACACTGAAGCTTTCTTT.

The chain uses TRBV5-1 and TRBJ2-7; 11 bases match TRBD2. This CDR3 is built from 16 residues. V dropped 3 bases and J dropped 2; count of bases not matched to a gene: 7. Germline CDR1 reads SGHRS; CDR2 reads YFSETQ. The CDR3 DNA follows: TGCGCCAGCAGCTACCTGACTAGCGGGGAGACCTACGAGCAGTACTTC. This translates into CASSYLTSGETYEQYF.

The chain is built from TRBV18 and TRBJ2-3, with TRBD2 identical over 10 bases. V trimming: 0 bases; J trimming: 2 bases; junction bases outside the gene matches: 2. CDR1 is KGHSH, CDR2 LQKENI, per germline. The CDR3 covers 16 residues. The CDR3: CASSPPGLAATDTQYF. CDR3 in DNA: TGTGCCAGCTCACCACCTGGACTAGCGGCCACAGATACGCAGTATTTT.

This chain joins TRBV7-3 and TRBJ2-2, with TRBD2 matching over 13 bases. V was pared by 5 bases and J by 5 bases, with 11 bases of the junction left unmatched. Looked up from germline, CDR1 is SGHTA and CDR2 is FQGTGA. CDR3 length: 18 residues. This chain's CDR3 is CASSARTGTSGETGELFF. The CDR3 nucleotides read TGTGCCAGCAGCGCGCGTACTGGGACTAGCGGGGAGACCGGGGAGCTGTTTTTT.

The chain joins TRBV27 to TRBJ1-2, with 10 bases fitting TRBD1. Germline values: CDR1 MNHEY, CDR2 SMNVEV (reference sequence). Unmatched junction bases numbered 13, after V lost 2 bases and J lost 4 bases. The CDR3 loop spans 18 amino acids. CDR3 sequence (DNA): TGTGCCAGCAGTTTAGGGTCGCTGGGACAGGGGTCGATCTATGGCTACACCTTC. It translates to CASSLGSLGQGSIYGYTF.

The chain is built from TRBV10-3 and TRBJ2-7, with 9 nucleotides matching TRBD1. V trimming: 4 bases; J trimming: 3 bases; junction bases outside the gene matches: 1. Germline lookup yields CDR1 ENHRY and CDR2 SYGVKD. CDR3 length: 13 residues. CDR3: CAISAGQGYEQYF. CDR3 DNA: TGTGCCATCAGTGCGGGACAGGGCTACGAGCAGTACTTC.

This chain joins TRBV7-8 and TRBJ1-5; TRBD1 matches 8 bases. V was pared by 1 base and J by 7 bases, with 6 bases of the junction left unmatched. From germline, CDR1 is SGHVS and CDR2 FQNEAQ. This CDR3 has 15 amino acids. The CDR3 DNA reads TGTGCCAGCAGCTTAGGAGACAGGGGTTTCCAGCCCCAGCATTTT. It yields the protein CASSLGDRGFQPQHF.

V gene TRBV4-3 combines with J gene TRBJ2-6, with 8 bases that match TRBD1. CDR3 length: 18 residues. V lost 0 bases to trimming and J lost 0 bases; unmatched junction nucleotides: 4. Germline loops: CDR1 LGHNA, CDR2 YSLEER. CDR3 in amino acids: CASSQEGTGDSGANVLTF. CDR3 DNA sequence: TGCGCCAGCAGCCAAGAGGGGACAGGAGACTCTGGGGCCAACGTCCTGACTTTC.

Comment on this clone: Other DNA sequences of this sample code for an identical CDR3. The chain recombines TRBV28 with TRBJ2-7, with D possibly TRBD2 on 6 matching bases. Trimming took off 6 bases at V and 1 base at J, with 10 bases between the two ends. Per germline, CDR1 MDHEN and CDR2 SYDVKM. The CDR3 sequence is 13 residues long. CDR3 protein: CASRRGRSYEQYF. The CDR3 DNA is TGTGCCAGCAGGCGGGGTAGATCCTACGAGCAGTACTTC.

V and J are TRBV9 and TRBJ2-1; the match to TRBD2 covers 7 bases. Trimming removed 3 bases from V and 6 bases from J; junction bases left unmatched: 12. Germline V gene data show CDR1 as SGDLS and CDR2 as YYNGEE. CDR3 length: 16 amino acids. For the CDR3, the DNA is TGTGCCAGCAGCGCCATATCGGGGGGTTGGTCCAATGAGCAGTTCTTC. It yields the protein CASSAISGGWSNEQFF.

The chain uses TRBV6-1 and TRBJ2-6; 7 nucleotides match TRBD2. This CDR3 comprises 15 residues. Germline V gene data show CDR1 as MNHNS and CDR2 as SASEGT. Trimming took 3 bases from V and 2 from J; bases not matched to a gene: 1. CDR3 DNA sequence: TGTGCCAGCAGTGAGGCGGGGGCTGGGGCCAACGTCCTGACTTTC. Translated, it gives CASSEAGAGANVLTF.

The rearrangement links TRBV7-6 to TRBJ2-2, with TRBD2 matching over 9 bases. The V gene's germline CDR1 is SGHVS and CDR2 FNYEAQ. The CDR3 has 17 residues. V lost 1 base and J lost 4; bases outside the gene matches: 7. CDR3 nucleotides: TGTGCCAGCAGCTTAGGCGGGGGGGAGGTCCTCACCGGGGAGCTGTTTTTT. It encodes CASSLGGGEVLTGELFF. Supplemented by reference TRBV7-6 and TRBJ2-2, the full variable domain reads GAGVSQSPRYKVTKRGQDVALRCDPISGHVSLYWYRQALGQGPEFLTYFNYEAQQDKSGLPNDRFSAERPEGSISTLTIQRTEQRDSAMYRCASSLGGGEVLTGELFFGEGSRLTVL.

The V gene is TRBV6-5, the J gene TRBJ2-7, with D possibly matching TRBD1 (6 bases). CDR1 and CDR2 from the germline V gene are MNHEY and SVGAGI. The CDR3 spans 16 residues. Trimming left V 2 bases short and J 5 bases short, with 19 bases between. The CDR3 spells CASSYARGTFSHEQYF. The CDR3 DNA reads TGTGCCAGCAGTTACGCCAGGGGTACGTTTTCCCACGAGCAGTACTTC.

This sequence joins TRBV5-4 and TRBJ1-2, with 7 positions matching TRBD1. The length of the CDR3 is 16 residues. Germline trimming cut 4 bases from V and 4 bases from J; bases unmatched to any gene: 13. Germline lookup yields CDR1 SGHNT and CDR2 YYREEE (reference sequence). CDR3: CASSQDPGQRAYGYTF. CDR3 bases: TGTGCCAGCAGCCAAGATCCGGGACAGAGGGCCTATGGCTACACCTTC.

This chain joins TRBV7-2 and TRBJ2-7; 9 positions match TRBD2. V lost 4 bases, J lost 3 bases, and 7 bases stayed unmatched. The germline V gene encodes CDR1 SGHTA and CDR2 FQGNSA. This CDR3 is 15 amino acids long. The CDR3 coding sequence is TGTGCCAGCAGCTGGGGTAGCGGGGGAGTCTACGAGCAGTACTTC. Protein sequence: CASSWGSGGVYEQYF.

The chain is built from TRBV28 and TRBJ1-6; TRBD1 aligns across 7 bases. The CDR3 extends over 14 amino acids. Germline V gene sequence: CDR1 MDHEN, CDR2 SYDVKM. V gave up 6 bases and J gave up 5 bases; unmatched junction bases: 4. CDR3 coding DNA: TGTGCCAGCAGACGGGACAGCCATAATTCACCCCTCCACTTT. Residues: CASRRDSHNSPLHF.

The chain uses TRBV20-1 and TRBJ1-2; D is ambiguous. Trimming removed 5 bases from V and 3 bases from J, with 4 bases in between. The V gene's germline CDR1 is DFQATT and CDR2 SNEGSKA (reference sequence). The CDR3 is 10 residues long. CDR3 protein: CSAADYGYTF. CDR3 DNA: TGCAGTGCTGCGGACTATGGCTACACCTTC.

This clone was counted between two and nine times. In DNA form, the CDR3 reads TGCGCCAGCAGCTTGAGTAACAGAAATGAAAAACTGTTTTTT. It is translated as CASSLSNRNEKLFF. V is TRBV5-1 and J is TRBJ1-4; D is undetermined. The germline V gene has CDR1 SGHRS and CDR2 YFSETQ. V was clipped by 1 base and J by 5 bases, with 9 bases between them. The length of the CDR3 is 14 residues.

V is TRBV7-9 and J is TRBJ2-3; 13 bases line up with TRBD2. After removal of 4 bases from V and 4 bases from J, the junction contained 11 bases not matched to a gene. Germline V gives CDR1 SEHNR, CDR2 FQNEAQ (reference sequence). The CDR3 consists of 18 residues. The CDR3 loop reads CASSSPGLAGFRADTQYF. The CDR3, as DNA: TGTGCCAGCAGCTCCCCGGGACTAGCGGGGTTCCGGGCAGATACGCAGTATTTT.

V usage is TRBV7-9 and J usage is TRBJ1-2, with 8 bases aligning to TRBD1. The ends lost 6 bases at V and 8 bases at J; junction bases unmatched: 11. Germline V gene data show CDR1 as SEHNR and CDR2 as FQNEAQ (reference sequence). This CDR3 has 14 residues. The chain's CDR3 is CASRNTGGGVGYTF. The CDR3 DNA is TGTGCCAGCAGAAATACAGGGGGTGGAGTCGGCTACACCTTC.

This chain connects TRBV5-1 to TRBJ1-4; 8 bases align to TRBD1. With V trimmed by 4 bases and J by 6 bases, 8 bases remained unmatched. Germline V CDR1 and CDR2: SGHRS, YFSETQ. This CDR3 contains 15 residues. The CDR3 nucleotides are TGCGCCAGCAGCCCGGTACCAGGGGGCTATGAAAAACTGTTTTTT. As protein: CASSPVPGGYEKLFF.

The count of this clone is one. This may arise from a read error, as a much more abundant clone is one base away. The chain recombines TRBV28 with TRBJ2-7, with 8 bases matching TRBD1. Germline V lookup: CDR1 MDHEN, CDR2 SYDVKM. This CDR3 is 14 amino acids long. V lost 6 bases, J lost 0 bases, and 4 bases stayed unmatched. CDR3 sequence (DNA): TGTGCCAGCAGCTGGACAGGGTCCTCCTACGAGCAGTACTTC. Its protein is CASSWTGSSYEQYF.